These 16 T cell receptor beta chains were all obtained from the same sample, sequenced in a study of blood T cells in healthy people across ages. PCR was performed a second time for roughly 7 to 12 cycles using a sample-barcoded 5' primer and a J-beta primer mix. TCRdb reprocessed the 5' RACE reads via MiXCR and lists one record per CDR3 protein. The sample records around 1,500,000 distinct CDR3 sequences, 35% to 45% being singletons. Material for sequencing was blood. The receptors come from a woman between 18 and 29 years old in good health.

V gene TRBV12-3 or TRBV12-4 combines with J gene TRBJ2-2; D is possibly TRBD2 (5 bases). The CDR3 loop spans 15 amino acids. V lost 2 bases and J 5 bases, leaving 12 bases between the germline ends. The CDR3 nucleotides read TGTGCCAGCAGTTTAATTACGGGGTTTACCGGGGAGCTGTTTTTT. It yields the protein CASSLITGFTGELFF.

There are a few counts of this clonotype. The V call is TRBV3-1, the J call TRBJ2-2; 16 bases agree with TRBD2. The germline V gene encodes CDR1 LGHDT and CDR2 YNNKEL (reference sequence). This CDR3 region has 16 residues. Trimming took 4 bases from V and 6 from J; bases not matched to a gene: 2. CDR3 in DNA: TGTGCCAGCAGCCCGGGGACTAGCGGGGGGGCCGGGGAGCTGTTTTTT. Its protein product is CASSPGTSGGAGELFF. The full variable domain, with the rest looked up from reference TRBV3-1 and TRBJ2-2, is DTAVSQTPKYLVTQMGNDKSIKCEQNLGHDTMYWYKQDSKKFLKIMFSYNNKELIINETVPNRFSPKSPDKAHLNLHINSLELGDSAVYFCASSPGTSGGAGELFFGEGSRLTVL.

The rearrangement links TRBV28 to TRBJ1-2, with D tentatively TRBD1 (6 bases). V gave up 8 bases and J gave up 3 bases, with 13 bases separating them. The CDR3 covers 13 residues. Germline V CDR1 and CDR2: MDHEN, SYDVKM. DNA of the CDR3: TGTGCCAGCGCAGGGGTCGGTGACTATGGCTACACCTTC. Amino acids: CASAGVGDYGYTF.

The J gene is TRBJ2-1, the V gene TRBV20-1; TRBD2 matches at 9 bases. The J segment lost 7 bases and the V segment lost 6 bases, leaving 13 bases of the junction unmatched. The CDR3 sequence is 15 residues long. CDR1 is DFQATT, CDR2 SNEGSKA, per germline (reference sequence). The CDR3 loop is CSAVGSWREGNEQFF. In nucleotides, the CDR3 is TGCAGTGCCGTAGGCAGCTGGCGGGAGGGAAATGAGCAGTTCTTC.

The rearrangement links TRBV3-1 to TRBJ2-1; 11 nucleotides agree with TRBD2. Germline assignment: CDR1 LGHDT and CDR2 YNNKEL (reference sequence). The CDR3 length is 16 residues. V lost 1 base to trimming and J lost 4 bases; unmatched junction nucleotides: 3. The CDR3 region has the DNA TGTGCCAGCAGCCAAGGTAGCGGGGGGGGGTACAATGAGCAGTTCTTC. Protein product: CASSQGSGGGYNEQFF.

The J gene is TRBJ2-3, the V gene TRBV6-5; 10 nucleotides align to TRBD2. CDR3 length: 19 residues. Germline V gene data show CDR1 as MNHEY and CDR2 as SVGAGI. V trimming: 2 bases; J trimming: 6 bases; junction bases outside the gene matches: 17. For the CDR3, the DNA is TGTGCCAGCAGTTACGGGGCTAGCGGGAGTCTGGGGGTTTTCGATACGCAGTATTTT. This gives the protein CASSYGASGSLGVFDTQYF.

This clonotype came up a few times. The rearrangement uses TRBV20-1 and TRBJ1-1; D uncertain. CDR1 is DFQATT, CDR2 SNEGSKA, per germline (reference sequence). The CDR3 covers 12 residues. The V and J ends lost 2 bases and 1 base respectively, with 5 bases between them. The CDR3, as DNA: TGCAGTGCTAGACAGACGAACACTGAAGCTTTCTTT. Residues: CSARQTNTEAFF.

The genes are TRBV5-1 and TRBJ2-6, with D uncertain. The CDR3 consists of 15 residues. Germline V gene data show CDR1 as SGHRS and CDR2 as YFSETQ. V lost 4 bases and J lost 1, with 9 bases in between. The CDR3 loop reads CASSIHPSGANVLTF. The CDR3 DNA follows: TGCGCCAGCAGCATTCACCCTTCTGGGGCCAACGTCCTGACTTTC.

This clonotype was seen a handful of times. The V call is TRBV28, the J call TRBJ2-1; D remains unclear. The CDR3 spans 13 residues. V was pared by 4 bases and J by 9 bases, with 13 bases between. Per the germline V gene, CDR1 is MDHEN and CDR2 is SYDVKM. CDR3 sequence: CASSSVARAEQFF. The CDR3 nucleotides read TGTGCCAGCAGTTCGGTGGCACGGGCTGAGCAGTTCTTC.

This clonotype came up a few times. The rearrangement uses TRBV9 and TRBJ2-7; 9 nucleotides agree with TRBD2. This CDR3 region has 17 residues. Trimming took 0 bases from V and 3 from J; bases not matched to a gene: 10. CDR1 is SGDLS, CDR2 YYNGEE, per germline. This CDR3 reads CASSVGGSGGPVYEQYF. The CDR3 nucleotides read TGTGCCAGCAGCGTAGGGGGTAGCGGGGGCCCTGTCTACGAGCAGTACTTC. Drawing the rest from reference TRBV9 and TRBJ2-7, the complete variable domain is DSGVTQTPKHLITATGQRVTLRCSPRSGDLSVYWYQQSLDQGLQFLIQYYNGEERAKGNILERFSAQQFPDLHSELNLSSLELGDSALYFCASSVGGSGGPVYEQYFGPGTRLTVT.

The CDR3 sequence is CASIYPGQHTVYYGYTF. The CDR3 coding sequence is TGTGCCAGCATCTATCCGGGACAGCACACGGTCTACTATGGCTACACCTTC. J is TRBJ1-2 and V is TRBV6-1; 7 positions agree with TRBD1. Germline V lookup: CDR1 MNHNS, CDR2 SASEGT. J lost 3 bases, V lost 7 bases, and 17 bases had no gene match. The CDR3 extends over 17 amino acids.

This sequence joins TRBV11-2 and TRBJ2-1; 7 bases map to TRBD2. The CDR3 totals 15 residues. V gave up 5 bases and J gave up 8 bases; unmatched junction bases: 12. Germline V gene data show CDR1 as SGHAT and CDR2 as FQNNGV. The CDR3 bases are TGTGCCAGCAGCCTCTTAGCGGGTGAGGGCGATGAGCAGTTCTTC. It codes for CASSLLAGEGDEQFF.

The chain is built from TRBV28 and TRBJ1-5, with D uncertain. V was cut by 5 bases and J by 6 bases, with 14 bases left in between. The CDR3 extends over 14 amino acids. Germline CDR1 is MDHEN and CDR2 is SYDVKM. The CDR3 DNA reads as TGTGCCAGCAGTCTCTGGGGTGGTACTCAGCCCCAGCATTTT. This translates into CASSLWGGTQPQHF.

The J gene is TRBJ2-7, the V gene TRBV2, with a possible D match to TRBD1 (7 bases). There are 14 residues in the CDR3. CDR1 is SNHLY, CDR2 FYNNEI, per germline. Trimming left V 6 bases short and J 0 bases short, with 12 bases between. CDR3 amino acids: CASREGTVSYEQYF. The CDR3, as DNA: TGTGCCAGCAGGGAGGGGACAGTCTCCTACGAGCAGTACTTC.

The genes are TRBV12-3 or TRBV12-4 and TRBJ1-2, with 8 nucleotides matching TRBD1. The CDR3 runs 15 residues. V was pared by 5 bases and J by 5 bases, with 10 bases of the junction left unmatched. DNA for the CDR3: TGTGCCAGCAGTCCGATCGCGGACAGGGTATATGGCTACACCTTC. Translated: CASSPIADRVYGYTF.

The chain uses TRBV5-1 and TRBJ2-2; TRBD2 agrees at 10 bases. The CDR3 is made up of 19 amino acids. CDR1 and CDR2 (germline): SGHRS, YFSETQ. Trimming cost V 7 bases and J 0 bases; bases outside gene matches: 15. This CDR3 is CASGILAGTNMANTGELFF. As DNA, the CDR3 is TGCGCCAGCGGTATACTAGCGGGGACCAACATGGCGAACACCGGGGAGCTGTTTTTT.